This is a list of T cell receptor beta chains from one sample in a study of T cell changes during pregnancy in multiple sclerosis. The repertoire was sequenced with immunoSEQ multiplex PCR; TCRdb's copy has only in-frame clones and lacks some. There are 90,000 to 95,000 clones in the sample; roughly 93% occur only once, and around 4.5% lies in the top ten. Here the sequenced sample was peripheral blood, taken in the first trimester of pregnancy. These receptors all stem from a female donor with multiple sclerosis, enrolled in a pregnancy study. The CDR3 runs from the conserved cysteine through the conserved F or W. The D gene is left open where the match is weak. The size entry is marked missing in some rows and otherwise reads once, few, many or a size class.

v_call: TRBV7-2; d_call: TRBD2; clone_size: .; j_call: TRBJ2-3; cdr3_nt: TGTGCCAGCAGCATAAGCGGGGGGGCCAGAGATACGCAGTATTTT; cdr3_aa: CASSISGGARDTQYF
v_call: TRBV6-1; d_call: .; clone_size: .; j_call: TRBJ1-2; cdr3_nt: TGTGCCAGCAGTGAACGTCCAGCGATGGGCTACACCTTC; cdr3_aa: CASSERPAMGYTF
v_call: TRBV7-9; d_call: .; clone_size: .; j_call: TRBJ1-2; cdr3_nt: TGTGCCAGCAGCTTCCCAGGAGGGGAATCCCTCTATGGCTACACCTTC; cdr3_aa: CASSFPGGESLYGYTF
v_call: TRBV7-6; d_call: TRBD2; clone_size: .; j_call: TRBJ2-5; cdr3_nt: TGTGCCAGCAGCTTAGGAGCGGGGGGGCTTGTGGAGACCCAGTACTTC; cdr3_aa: CASSLGAGGLVETQYF
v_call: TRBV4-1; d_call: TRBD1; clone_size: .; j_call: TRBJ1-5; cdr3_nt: TGCGCCAGCAGCCAAGTGGGGACAGGGCTGAATCAGCCCCAGCATTTT; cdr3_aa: CASSQVGTGLNQPQHF
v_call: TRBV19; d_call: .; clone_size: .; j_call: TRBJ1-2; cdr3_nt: TGTGCCAGTATATCCGCCCAGGGCTCTGGCTACACCTTC; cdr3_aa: CASISAQGSGYTF
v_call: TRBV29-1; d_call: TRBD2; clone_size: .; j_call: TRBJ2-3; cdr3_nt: TGCAGCGTTGAGGCTAGCGGAAACACAGATACGCAGTATTTT; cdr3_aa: CSVEASGNTDTQYF
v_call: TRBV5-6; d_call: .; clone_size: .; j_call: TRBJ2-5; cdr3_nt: TGTGCCAGCAGCTCCCAGGTGGCGGGGGAGACCCAGTACTTC; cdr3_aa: CASSSQVAGETQYF
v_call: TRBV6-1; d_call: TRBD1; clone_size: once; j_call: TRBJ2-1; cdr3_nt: TGTGCCGGCCGGCGGACAGGGAGCGTGAATGAGCAGTTCTTC; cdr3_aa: CAGRRTGSVNEQFF
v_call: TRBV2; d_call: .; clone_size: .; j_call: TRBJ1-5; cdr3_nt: TGTGCCAGCAGTGAAGCTCAACCCCTTACTGGTAGCAATCAGCCCCAGCATTTT; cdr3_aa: CASSEAQPLTGSNQPQHF
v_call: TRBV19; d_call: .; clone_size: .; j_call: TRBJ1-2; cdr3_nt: TGTGCCAGTAGTATCCAGGTGCCCATATATGGCTACACCTTC; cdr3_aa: CASSIQVPIYGYTF
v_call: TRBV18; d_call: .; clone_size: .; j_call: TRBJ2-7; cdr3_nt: TGTGCCAGCTCAACGGACGGTGGCGGGTCGGGTTACGAGCAGTACTTC; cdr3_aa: CASSTDGGGSGYEQYF
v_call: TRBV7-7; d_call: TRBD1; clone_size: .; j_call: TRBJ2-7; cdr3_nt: TGTGCTAGCAGCCCGGCAGACAGGGGGCGCCTCGTGGGCTCCTACGAGCAGTACTTC; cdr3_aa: CASSPADRGRLVGSYEQYF
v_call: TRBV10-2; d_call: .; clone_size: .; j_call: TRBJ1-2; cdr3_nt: TGCGCCAGCAGAAGAGGTACAGGGTTATTTCATGGCTACACCTTC; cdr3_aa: CASRRGTGLFHGYTF
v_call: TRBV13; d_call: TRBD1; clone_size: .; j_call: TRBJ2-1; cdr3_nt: TGTGCCAGCAGCTTGAACAGGGGAACCTACAATGAGCAGTTCTTC; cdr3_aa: CASSLNRGTYNEQFF
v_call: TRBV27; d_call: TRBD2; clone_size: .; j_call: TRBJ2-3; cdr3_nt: TGTGCCAGCAGTGGACTAGCGGGGGGGGCTACTGATACGCAGTATTTT; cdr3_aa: CASSGLAGGATDTQYF
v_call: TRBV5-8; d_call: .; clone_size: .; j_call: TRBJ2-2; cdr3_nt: TGTGCCAGCAGCTTCCCGCGGGGGGAGCTGTTTTTT; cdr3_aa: CASSFPRGELFF
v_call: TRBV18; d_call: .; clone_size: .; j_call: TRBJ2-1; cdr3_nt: TGTGCCAGCTCACCACTGCGGGCGGCGGGGGCCCGCAATTACAATGAGCAGTTCTTC; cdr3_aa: CASSPLRAAGARNYNEQFF
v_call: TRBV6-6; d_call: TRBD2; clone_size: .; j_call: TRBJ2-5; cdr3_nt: TGTGCCAGCCGCGGGGGGGGACAAGAGACCCAGTACTTC; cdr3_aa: CASRGGGQETQYF
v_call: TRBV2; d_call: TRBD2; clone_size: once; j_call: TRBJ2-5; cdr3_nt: TGTGCCAGCAACCCGGGGGGAGAGACCCAGTACTTC; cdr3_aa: CASNPGGETQYF
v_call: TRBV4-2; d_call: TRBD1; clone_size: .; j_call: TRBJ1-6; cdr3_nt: TGTGCCAGCAGCCAAGAGGTTAACCCTACAGGGGGCGCCTCACCCCTCCACTTT; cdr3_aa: CASSQEVNPTGGASPLHF
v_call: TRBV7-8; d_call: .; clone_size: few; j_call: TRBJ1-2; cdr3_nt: TGTGCCAGCAGCGCGGACACGGATCGAATCCGCTATGGCTACACCTTC; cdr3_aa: CASSADTDRIRYGYTF
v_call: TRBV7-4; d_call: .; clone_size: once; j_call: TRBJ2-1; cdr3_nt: TGTGCCAGCAGCTTACCGAGTGGGGGGGGCCTCGACAATGAGCAGTTCTTC; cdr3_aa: CASSLPSGGGLDNEQFF
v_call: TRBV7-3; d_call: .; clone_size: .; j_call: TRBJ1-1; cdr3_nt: TGTGCCAGCAGCTTAGGGGGCCAGGCTTATGAAGCTTTCTTT; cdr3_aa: CASSLGGQAYEAFF
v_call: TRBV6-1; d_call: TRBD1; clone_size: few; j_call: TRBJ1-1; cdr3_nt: TGTGCCAGCAGCCGGACAGGGCGAACAACTGAAGCTTTCTTT; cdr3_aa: CASSRTGRTTEAFF
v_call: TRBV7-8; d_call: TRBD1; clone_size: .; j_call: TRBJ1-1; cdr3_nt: TGTGCCAGCAGCTTAACACAGGGGGTGAACACTGAAGCTTTCTTT; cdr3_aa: CASSLTQGVNTEAFF
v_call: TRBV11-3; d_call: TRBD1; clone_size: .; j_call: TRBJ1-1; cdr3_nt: TGTGCCAGCAGCGGCGGGACAGACTACACTGAAGCTTTCTTT; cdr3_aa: CASSGGTDYTEAFF
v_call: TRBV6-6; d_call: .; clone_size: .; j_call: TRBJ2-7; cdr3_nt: TGTGCCAGCAGTTATAGCGGAGCCTACGAGCAGTACTTC; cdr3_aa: CASSYSGAYEQYF
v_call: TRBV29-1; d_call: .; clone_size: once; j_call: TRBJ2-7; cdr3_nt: TGCAGCGTTGAACTGGTGGGGCCGTACTCCTACGAGCAGTACTTC; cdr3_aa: CSVELVGPYSYEQYF
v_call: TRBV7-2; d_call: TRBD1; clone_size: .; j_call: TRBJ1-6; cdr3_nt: TGTGCCAGCAGCACCGGGACAGGGGAAGGATCGAGGAATTCACCCCTCCACTTT; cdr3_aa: CASSTGTGEGSRNSPLHF
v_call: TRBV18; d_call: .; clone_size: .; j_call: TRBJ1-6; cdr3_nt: TGTGCCAGCTCACCAAGGAGCTCCTATAATTCACCCCTCCACTTT; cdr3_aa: CASSPRSSYNSPLHF
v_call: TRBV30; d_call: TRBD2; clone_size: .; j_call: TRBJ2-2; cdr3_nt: TGTGCCTGGACCCCCTGGGGGGGTGGCGGGGAGCTGTTTTTT; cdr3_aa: CAWTPWGGGGELFF
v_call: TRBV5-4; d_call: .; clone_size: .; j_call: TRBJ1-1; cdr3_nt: TGTGCCAGCAGCTTTTTTAAAGGACAATGGTGGCTTTCTTTT; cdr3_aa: CASSFFKGQWWLSF
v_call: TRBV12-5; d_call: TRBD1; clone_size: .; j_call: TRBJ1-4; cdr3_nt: TGTGCTAGTGGCGCCCCCGGACAGGGAAGTGAAAAACTGTTTTTT; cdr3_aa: CASGAPGQGSEKLFF
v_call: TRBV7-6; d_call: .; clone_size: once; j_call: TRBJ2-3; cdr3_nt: TGTGCCAGCAGCTTAGTAGCGGACTTCACAGATACGCAGTATTTT; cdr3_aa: CASSLVADFTDTQYF
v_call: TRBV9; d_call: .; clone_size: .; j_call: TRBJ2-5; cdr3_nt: TGTGCCAGCAGCGTAGAAGCTAGTAGGGAGACCCAGTACTTC; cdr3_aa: CASSVEASRETQYF
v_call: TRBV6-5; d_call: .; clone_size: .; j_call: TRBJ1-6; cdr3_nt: TGTGCCAGCAGTAGGGGTACTAATAATTCACCCCTCCACTTT; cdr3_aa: CASSRGTNNSPLHF
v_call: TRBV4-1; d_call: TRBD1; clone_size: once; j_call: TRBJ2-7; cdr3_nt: TGCGCCAGCAGCCCTCGCGCCGGGACAGGGGGCGGGGAGCAGTACTTC; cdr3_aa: CASSPRAGTGGGEQYF
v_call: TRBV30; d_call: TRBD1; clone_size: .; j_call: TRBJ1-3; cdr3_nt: TGTGCCTGGGCGGGACAGTCCGCGGACACCATATATTTT; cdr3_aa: CAWAGQSADTIYF
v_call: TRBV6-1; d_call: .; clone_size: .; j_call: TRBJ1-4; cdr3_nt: TGTGCCAGCAGTGATACCCCGGGACAAGGAAATGAAAAACTGTTTTTT; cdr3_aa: CASSDTPGQGNEKLFF
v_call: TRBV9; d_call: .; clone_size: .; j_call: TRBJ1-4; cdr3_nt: TGTGCCAGCAGCGTAGGGGAGACTACAACTAATGAAAAACTGTTTTTT; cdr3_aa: CASSVGETTTNEKLFF
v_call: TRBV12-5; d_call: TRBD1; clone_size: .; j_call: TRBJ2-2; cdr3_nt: TGTGCTAGTGGTTTTTTTAAAAAAAACCTCGACAGGGGGAGGGCCGGGGAGCTGTTTTTT; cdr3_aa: CASGFFKKNLDRGRAGELFF
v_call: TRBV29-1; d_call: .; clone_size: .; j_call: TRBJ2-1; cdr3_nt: TGCAGCGTTGAAACGGGGGTTAGGGAGCAGTTCTTC; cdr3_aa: CSVETGVREQFF
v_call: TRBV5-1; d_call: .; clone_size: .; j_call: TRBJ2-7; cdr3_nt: TGCGCCAGCAGCTTGGGTCCAACTGACAGGACCCTCCCCTACGAGCAGTACTTC; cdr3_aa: CASSLGPTDRTLPYEQYF
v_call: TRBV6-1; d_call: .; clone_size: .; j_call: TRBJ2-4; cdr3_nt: TGTGCCAGCAGTGACCACAGGCTAGCCAAAAACATTCAGTACTTC; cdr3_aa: CASSDHRLAKNIQYF
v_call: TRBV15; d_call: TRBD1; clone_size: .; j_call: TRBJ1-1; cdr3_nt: TGTGCCACCAGCAGAGCCTTCGGGACAGCGAACACTGAAGCTTTCTTT; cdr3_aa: CATSRAFGTANTEAFF
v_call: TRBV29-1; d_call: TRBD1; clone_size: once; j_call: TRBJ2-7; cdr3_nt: TGCAGCGTTGAAACAGGGGTGACCTACGAGCAGTACTTC; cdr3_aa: CSVETGVTYEQYF
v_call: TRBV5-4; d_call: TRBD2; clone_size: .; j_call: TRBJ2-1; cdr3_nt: TGTGCCAGCAGTCCCCCCCGCGGGGGGGTAGATGAGCAGTTCTTC; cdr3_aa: CASSPPRGGVDEQFF
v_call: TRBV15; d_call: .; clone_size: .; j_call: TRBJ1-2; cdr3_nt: TGTGCCACCAGCAGAGATCATGCGGAGGCTGGCTACACCTTC; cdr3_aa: CATSRDHAEAGYTF
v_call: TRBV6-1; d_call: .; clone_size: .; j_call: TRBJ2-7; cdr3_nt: TGTGCCAGCAGTGATTTCAGGCGAACGAGCTCCTACGAGCAGTACTTC; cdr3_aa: CASSDFRRTSSYEQYF